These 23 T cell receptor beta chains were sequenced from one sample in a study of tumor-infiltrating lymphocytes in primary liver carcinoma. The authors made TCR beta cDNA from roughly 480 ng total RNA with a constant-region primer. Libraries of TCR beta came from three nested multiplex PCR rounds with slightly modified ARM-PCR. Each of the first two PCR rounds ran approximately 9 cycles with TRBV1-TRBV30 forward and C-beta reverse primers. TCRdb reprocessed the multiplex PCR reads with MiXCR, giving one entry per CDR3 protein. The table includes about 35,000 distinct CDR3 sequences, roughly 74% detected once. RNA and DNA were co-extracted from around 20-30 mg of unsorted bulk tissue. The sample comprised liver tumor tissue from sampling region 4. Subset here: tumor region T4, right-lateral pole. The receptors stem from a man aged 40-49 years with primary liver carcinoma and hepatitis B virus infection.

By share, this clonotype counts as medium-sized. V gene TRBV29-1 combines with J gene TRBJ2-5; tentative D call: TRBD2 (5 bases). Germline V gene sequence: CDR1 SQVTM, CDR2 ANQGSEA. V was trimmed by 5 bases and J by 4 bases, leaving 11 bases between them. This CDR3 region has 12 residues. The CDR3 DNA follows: TGCAGCGTTCTGACAAGCGGAGAGACCCAGTACTTC. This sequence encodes CSVLTSGETQYF.

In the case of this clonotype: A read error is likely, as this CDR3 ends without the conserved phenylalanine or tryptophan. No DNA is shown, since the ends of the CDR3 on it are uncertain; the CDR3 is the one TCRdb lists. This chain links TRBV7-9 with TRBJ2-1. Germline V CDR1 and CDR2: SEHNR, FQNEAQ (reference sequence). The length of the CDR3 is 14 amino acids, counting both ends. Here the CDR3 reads CASSSDTAHNEQLL.

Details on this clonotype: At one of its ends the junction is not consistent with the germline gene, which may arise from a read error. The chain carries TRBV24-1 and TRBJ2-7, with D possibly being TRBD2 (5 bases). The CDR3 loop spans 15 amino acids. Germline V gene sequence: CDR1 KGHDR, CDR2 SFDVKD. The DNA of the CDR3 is TGTGCCACCATTGACTCAACTAGTGGGAGCTACGAGCAGTATTTC. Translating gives CATIDSTSGSYEQYF.

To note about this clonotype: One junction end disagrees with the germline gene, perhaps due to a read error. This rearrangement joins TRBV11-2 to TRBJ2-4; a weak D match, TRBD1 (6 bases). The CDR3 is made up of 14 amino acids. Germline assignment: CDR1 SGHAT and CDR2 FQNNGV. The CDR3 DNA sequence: TGTGTCAGCAGCTCCGGGACAAGGGATAACATACAGTACTTC. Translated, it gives CVSSSGTRDNIQYF.

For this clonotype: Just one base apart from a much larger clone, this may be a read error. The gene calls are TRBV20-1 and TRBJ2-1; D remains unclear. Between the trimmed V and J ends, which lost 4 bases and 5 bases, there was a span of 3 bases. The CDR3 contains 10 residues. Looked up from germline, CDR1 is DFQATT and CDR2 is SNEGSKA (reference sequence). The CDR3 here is CSAMDNEQFF. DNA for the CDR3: TGCAGTGCTATGGACAATGAGCAGTTCTTC.

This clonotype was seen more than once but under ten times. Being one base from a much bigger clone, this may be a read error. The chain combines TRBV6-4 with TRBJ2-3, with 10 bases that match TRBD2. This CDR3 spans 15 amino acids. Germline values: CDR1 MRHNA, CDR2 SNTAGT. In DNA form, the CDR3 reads TGTGCCAGCAGTGACTCAGCGGGAGGGCCAGATATGCAGTATTTT. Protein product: CASSDSAGGPDMQYF.

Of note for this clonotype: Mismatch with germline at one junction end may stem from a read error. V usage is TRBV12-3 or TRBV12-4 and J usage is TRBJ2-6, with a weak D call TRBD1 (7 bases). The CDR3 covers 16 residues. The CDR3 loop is CATSLLQGTWANVLTF. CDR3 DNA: TGTGCCACCAGTTTATTACAGGGGACTTGGGCCAACGTCCTGACTTTC.

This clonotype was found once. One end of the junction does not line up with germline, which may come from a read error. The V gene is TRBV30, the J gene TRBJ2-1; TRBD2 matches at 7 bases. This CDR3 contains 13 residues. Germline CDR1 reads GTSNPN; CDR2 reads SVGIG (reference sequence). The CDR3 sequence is CAWTPSGNNEQSF. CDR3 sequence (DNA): TGTGCCTGGACTCCCAGCGGGAACAACGAGCAGTCCTTC.

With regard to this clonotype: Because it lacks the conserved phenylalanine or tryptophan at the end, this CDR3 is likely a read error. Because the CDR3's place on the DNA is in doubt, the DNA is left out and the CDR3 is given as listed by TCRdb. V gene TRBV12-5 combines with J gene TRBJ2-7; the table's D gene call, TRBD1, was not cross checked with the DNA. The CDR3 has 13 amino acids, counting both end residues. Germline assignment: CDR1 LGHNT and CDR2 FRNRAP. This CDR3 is CASEGTDSYEQYL.

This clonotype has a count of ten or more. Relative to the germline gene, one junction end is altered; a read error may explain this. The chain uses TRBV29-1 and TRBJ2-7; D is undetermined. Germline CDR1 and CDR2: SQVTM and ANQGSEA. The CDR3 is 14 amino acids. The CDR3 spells CSVWTARTSYEQCF. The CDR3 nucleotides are TGCAGCGTTTGGACGGCTCGAACGTCCTACGAGCAGTGCTTC.

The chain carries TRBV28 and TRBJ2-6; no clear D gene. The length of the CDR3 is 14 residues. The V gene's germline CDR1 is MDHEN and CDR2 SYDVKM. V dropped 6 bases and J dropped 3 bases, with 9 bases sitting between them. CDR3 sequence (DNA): TGTGCCAGCAGCTCCCCCATTGGGGCCAACGTCCTGACTTTC. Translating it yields CASSSPIGANVLTF. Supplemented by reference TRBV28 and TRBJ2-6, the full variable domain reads DVKVTQSSRYLVKRTGEKVFLECVQDMDHENMFWYRQDPGLGLRLIYFSYDVKMKEKGDIPEGYSVSREKKERFSLILESASTNQTSMYLCASSSPIGANVLTFGAGSRLTVL.

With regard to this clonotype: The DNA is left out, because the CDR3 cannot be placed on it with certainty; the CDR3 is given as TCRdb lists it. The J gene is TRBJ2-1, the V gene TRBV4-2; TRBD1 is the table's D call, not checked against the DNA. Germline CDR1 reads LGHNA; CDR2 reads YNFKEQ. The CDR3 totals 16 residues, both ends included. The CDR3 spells CASSHAWGQGNNEQLF.

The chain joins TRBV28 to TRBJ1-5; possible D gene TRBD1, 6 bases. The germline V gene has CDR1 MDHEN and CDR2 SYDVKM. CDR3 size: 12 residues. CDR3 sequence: CVITAPRGPQHF. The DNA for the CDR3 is TGTGTCATCACAGCTCCCAGGGGGCCCCAGCATTTT.

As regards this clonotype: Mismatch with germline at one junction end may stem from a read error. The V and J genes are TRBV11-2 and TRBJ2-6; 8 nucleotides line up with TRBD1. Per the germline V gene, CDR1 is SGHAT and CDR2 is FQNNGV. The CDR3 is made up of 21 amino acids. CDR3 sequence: CVSSMGGDRGISLSGANALTF. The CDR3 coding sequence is TGTGTTAGCAGCATGGGGGGAGACAGGGGCATTTCCCTCTCTGGGGCCAACGCCCTGACTTTC.

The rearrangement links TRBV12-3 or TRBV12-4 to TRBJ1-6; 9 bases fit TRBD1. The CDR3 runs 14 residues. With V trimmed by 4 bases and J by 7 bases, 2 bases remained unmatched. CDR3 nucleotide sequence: TGTGCCAGCAGTTCCGGGACAGGGAATTCACCCCTCCACTTT. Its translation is CASSSGTGNSPLHF.

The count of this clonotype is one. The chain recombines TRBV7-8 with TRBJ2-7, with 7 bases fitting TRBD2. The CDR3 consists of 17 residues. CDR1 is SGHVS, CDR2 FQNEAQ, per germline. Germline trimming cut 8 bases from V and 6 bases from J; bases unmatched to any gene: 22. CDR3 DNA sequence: TGTGCCAGCGGCCTGAAGGGAGGGACTACAATTACCCTCGAGCAGTACTTC. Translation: CASGLKGGTTITLEQYF.

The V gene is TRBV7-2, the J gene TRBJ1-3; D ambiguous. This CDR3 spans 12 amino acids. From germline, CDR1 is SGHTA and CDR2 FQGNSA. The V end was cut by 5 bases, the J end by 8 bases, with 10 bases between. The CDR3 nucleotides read TGTGCCAGCAGCCCGGTCAGATACACCATATATTTT. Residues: CASSPVRYTIYF.

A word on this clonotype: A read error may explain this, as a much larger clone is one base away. The CDR3 is CSASPGLKTQNF. CDR3 sequence (DNA): TGCAGTGCTAGCCCGGGGTTGAAGACCCAGAACTTC. V gene TRBV20-1 combines with J gene TRBJ2-5; the D gene is possibly TRBD2 (5 bases). This CDR3 has 12 residues. Germline V gives CDR1 DFQATT, CDR2 SNEGSKA (reference sequence).

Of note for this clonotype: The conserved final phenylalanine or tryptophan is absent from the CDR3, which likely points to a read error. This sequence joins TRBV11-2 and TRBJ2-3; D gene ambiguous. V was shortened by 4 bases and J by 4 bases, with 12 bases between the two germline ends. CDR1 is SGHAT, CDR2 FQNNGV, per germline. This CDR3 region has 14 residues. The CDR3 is CASSSPGRADTQYS. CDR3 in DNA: TGTGCCAGCAGCTCCCCGGGCCGGGCAGATACGCAGTATTCC.

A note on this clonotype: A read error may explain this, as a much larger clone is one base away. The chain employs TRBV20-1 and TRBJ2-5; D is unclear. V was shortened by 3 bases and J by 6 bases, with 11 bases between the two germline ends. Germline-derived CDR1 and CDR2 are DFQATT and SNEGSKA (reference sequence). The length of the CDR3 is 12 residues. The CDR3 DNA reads TGCAGTGCTAGCCCGGAGTTGAAGACCCAGTACTTC. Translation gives CSASPELKTQYF.

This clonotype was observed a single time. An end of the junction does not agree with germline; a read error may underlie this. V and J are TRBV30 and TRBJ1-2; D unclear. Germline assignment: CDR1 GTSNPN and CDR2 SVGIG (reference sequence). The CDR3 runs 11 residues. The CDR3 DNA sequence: TGTGCCTGGAGTTGGACCTATGGCTATACCTTC. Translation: CAWSWTYGYTF.

This chain's CDR3 is CASSGSSAGGVDTYYF. The DNA of the CDR3 is TGTGCCAGCAGCGGCAGCTCGGCGGGAGGGGTGGATACGTACTATTTT. J is TRBJ2-3 and V is TRBV11-3, with 9 nucleotides matching TRBD2. V lost 5 bases, J lost 15 bases, and 21 bases stayed unmatched. The V gene's germline CDR1 is SGHNT and CDR2 YENEEA. The CDR3 is 16 amino acids.

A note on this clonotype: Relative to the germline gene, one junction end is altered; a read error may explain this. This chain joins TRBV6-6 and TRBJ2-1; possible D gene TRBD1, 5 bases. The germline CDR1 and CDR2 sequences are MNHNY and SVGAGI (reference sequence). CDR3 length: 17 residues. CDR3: CASTYSVGQGIHNEQFF. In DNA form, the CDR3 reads TGTGCCAGCACTTACTCGGTGGGGCAGGGCATACACAATGAACAGTTCTTC.